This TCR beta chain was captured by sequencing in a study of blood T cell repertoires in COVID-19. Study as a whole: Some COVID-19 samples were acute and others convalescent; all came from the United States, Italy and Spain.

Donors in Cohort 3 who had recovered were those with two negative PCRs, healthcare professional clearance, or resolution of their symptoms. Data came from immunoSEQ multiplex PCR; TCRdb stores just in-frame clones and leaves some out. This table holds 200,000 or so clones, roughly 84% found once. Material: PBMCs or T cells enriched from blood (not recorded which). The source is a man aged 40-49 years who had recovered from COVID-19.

The CDR3 DNA is TGTGCCAGCAGTGAACGCAGGATGGCGACCTACGAGCAGTACTTC. As protein: CASSERRMATYEQYF. This sequence joins TRBV2 and TRBJ2-7, with D unresolved. The CDR3 is 15 amino acids. V was pared by 2 bases and J by 2 bases, with 13 bases between. Germline V gene sequence: CDR1 SNHLY, CDR2 FYNNEI.